These 29 T cell receptor beta chains came from one sample sequenced in a study of T-cell reconstitution after alpha-beta-depleted transplantation in children. It was with unique molecular identifiers that the TCRbeta library was prepared. MiXCR, applied by TCRdb to the PCR reads, yields one record per CDR3 protein. Of 130,000 to 150,000 distinct CDR3 sequences listed, around 10% were seen once; the top ten hold 15% to 20%. This sample comprised PBMCs, mostly from graft donor cells, obtained 180 days after TCRalphabeta/CD19-depleted stem cell transplant. These receptors were collected from a female patient between 2 and 10 years old who had a stem cell transplant for congenital amegakaryocytic thrombocytopenia, so the T cells may come from the graft donor.

This clonotype was detected a few times. This rearrangement joins TRBV20-1 to TRBJ2-2; 8 bases line up with TRBD2. The CDR3 length is 14 residues. Unmatched junction bases numbered 5, after V lost 2 bases and J lost 6 bases. CDR1 is DFQATT, CDR2 SNEGSKA, per germline (reference sequence). As DNA, the CDR3 is TGCAGTGCTAGAAGCGGGAGCTGGTCCGGGGAGCTGTTTTTT. It yields the protein CSARSGSWSGELFF.

In this sample, this clonotype turned up many times. V usage is TRBV5-5 and J usage is TRBJ2-3; D gene ambiguous. Deletions cut 0 bases from V and 6 bases from J, with 11 bases between. Germline V gene sequence: CDR1 SGHKS, CDR2 YYEKEE (reference sequence). CDR3 length: 14 residues. The CDR3 DNA follows: TGTGCCAGCAGCTTGGCACCAAACGTGGATACGCAGTATTTT. Translated, it gives CASSLAPNVDTQYF.

This clonotype was recorded many times. The chain carries TRBV5-8 and TRBJ2-1; 7 bases fit TRBD1. Germline CDR1 reads SGHTS; CDR2 reads YDEGEE. J lost 7 bases, V lost 4 bases, and 14 bases had no gene match. CDR3 length equals 16 residues. The CDR3 DNA follows: TGTGCCAGCAGCGGCCGGGACAGCCTTAGTGATAATGAGCAGTTCTTC. As protein: CASSGRDSLSDNEQFF.

The chain joins TRBV2 to TRBJ2-2; no definite D call. The CDR3 has 16 amino acids. CDR1 and CDR2 from the germline V gene are SNHLY and FYNNEI. Trimming shortened V by 1 base and J by 1 base, and 10 bases separated the two germline ends. The CDR3 DNA is TGTGCCAGCAGTGAAGACCGCCGAGTGAACACCGGGGAGCTGTTTTTT. It specifies CASSEDRRVNTGELFF.

This clonotype was seen a few times. The genes are TRBV27 and TRBJ2-7; 7 bases agree with TRBD1. The CDR3 loop spans 15 amino acids. Germline CDR1 reads MNHEY; CDR2 reads SMNVEV (reference sequence). With V trimmed by 6 bases and J by 3 bases, 11 bases remained unmatched. CDR3 nucleotides: TGTGCCAGCAGACAGTTAACAGGGGTCCGCTACGAGCAGTACTTC. Translated, it gives CASRQLTGVRYEQYF.

This clonotype was observed many times. Here the CDR3 reads CASSLDRGTNYGYTF. Here the CDR3 DNA reads TGTGCCAGCAGCTTGGACAGGGGAACTAACTATGGCTACACCTTC. This chain joins TRBV5-5 and TRBJ1-2, with 7 bases lining up with TRBD1. The length of the CDR3 is 15 residues. Trimming removed 0 bases from V and 0 bases from J; junction bases left unmatched: 2. In germline, CDR1 is SGHKS, CDR2 YYEKEE (reference sequence).

The sample holds a few counts of this clonotype. The rearrangement uses TRBV20-1 and TRBJ2-5; D remains unclear. The length of the CDR3 is 14 residues. V dropped 4 bases and J dropped 4 bases, with 16 bases sitting between them. Germline V CDR1 and CDR2: DFQATT, SNEGSKA (reference sequence). CDR3 DNA sequence: TGCAGTGCTACGCGGCCGGGCTGGGCAGAGACCCAGTACTTC. Residues: CSATRPGWAETQYF.

This clonotype has ten or more counts. V gene TRBV15 combines with J gene TRBJ2-5; D is uncertain. The CDR3 is 14 amino acids. Per the germline V gene, CDR1 is LNHNV and CDR2 is YYDKDF (reference sequence). The V end lost 1 base, the J end lost 5 bases, and 11 bases lay between the germline ends. CDR3 nucleotide sequence: TGTGCCACCAGCAGAGGAGACTTCGACGAGACCCAGTACTTC. Translation: CATSRGDFDETQYF.

V and J are TRBV5-1 and TRBJ2-7; D possibly corresponds to TRBD1 (6 bases). The CDR3 runs to 15 residues. Germline V gene data show CDR1 as SGHRS and CDR2 as YFSETQ. Trimming stripped 1 base from V and 1 base from J, with 12 bases between. The CDR3 DNA sequence: TGCGCCAGCAGCTTGAATTCAGGGGCTTCCTACGAGCAGTACTTC. It yields the protein CASSLNSGASYEQYF.

This clonotype was seen many times. The chain links TRBV11-2 to TRBJ2-4; D not certain. The CDR3 contains 17 residues. Germline CDR1 reads SGHAT; CDR2 reads FQNNGV. V was shortened by 2 bases and J by 0 bases, with 14 bases between the two germline ends. The CDR3, as DNA: TGTGCCAGCAGCTTACAACAAGTCTCCGAAGCCAAAAACATTCAGTACTTC. It encodes CASSLQQVSEAKNIQYF.

This clonotype was counted ten times or more. The chain joins TRBV20-1 to TRBJ2-3; 9 bases agree with TRBD2. This CDR3 is built from 16 residues. J gave up 2 bases and V 1 base, and 7 bases lay outside the gene matches. Germline CDR1 DFQATT, CDR2 SNEGSKA (reference sequence). This chain's CDR3 is CSARAPLAGFTDTQYF. CDR3 coding DNA: TGCAGTGCTAGAGCCCCCCTAGCGGGGTTCACAGATACGCAGTATTTT.

This chain joins TRBV4-3 and TRBJ2-7; 10 bases fit TRBD2. There are 13 residues in the CDR3. The V segment lost 4 bases and the J segment 5 bases; nucleotides outside the gene matches: 2. The V gene's germline CDR1 is LGHNA and CDR2 YSLEER. The CDR3 sequence: CASSPSGSDEQYF. The CDR3 coding sequence is TGCGCCAGCAGCCCTAGCGGGAGTGACGAGCAGTACTTC.

The chain employs TRBV6-1 and TRBJ2-7; D is unclear. Looked up from germline, CDR1 is MNHNS and CDR2 is SASEGT. Trimming removed 7 bases at V and 6 bases at J, with 22 bases between. This CDR3 region has 15 residues. CDR3: CASIHIIWVAAEQYF. The CDR3 DNA sequence: TGTGCCAGCATACACATCATCTGGGTTGCTGCCGAGCAGTACTTC.

This clonotype was found many times. The CDR3 here is CASSLSPGTGANVLTF. The DNA for the CDR3 is TGCGCCAGCAGCTTGTCACCGGGAACCGGGGCCAACGTCCTGACTTTC. This chain joins TRBV5-1 and TRBJ2-6; weak D call: TRBD2 (5 bases). The CDR3 has 16 amino acids. Germline CDR1 is SGHRS and CDR2 is YFSETQ. V lost 1 base to trimming and J lost 4 bases, with 12 bases between them.

This clonotype was seen ten or more times. The J gene is TRBJ2-5, the V gene TRBV3-1; D might be TRBD2 (8 bases). The CDR3 has 15 residues. The germline V gene has CDR1 LGHDT and CDR2 YNNKEL (reference sequence). With 3 bases removed from V and 4 bases from J, the gap between germline ends came to 15 bases. The CDR3 sequence is CASSQVAGQLETQYF. CDR3 coding DNA: TGTGCCAGCAGCCAGGTAGCGGGACAGTTAGAGACCCAGTACTTC.

This clonotype is medium-sized (0.01 to 0.1%) within its sample. The genes are TRBV4-2 and TRBJ2-7; 8 nucleotides line up with TRBD1. In germline, CDR1 is LGHNA, CDR2 YNFKEQ. V dropped 3 bases and J dropped 5; count of bases not matched to a gene: 12. The CDR3 loop spans 16 amino acids. Here the CDR3 reads CASSQGSGTGSHEQYF. CDR3 DNA sequence: TGTGCCAGCAGCCAGGGCTCCGGGACAGGAAGCCACGAGCAGTACTTC.

In this sample, this clonotype turned up a few times. The chain carries TRBV15 and TRBJ2-5; D is uncertain. The length of the CDR3 is 15 residues. With 0 bases removed from V and 5 bases from J, the gap between germline ends came to 13 bases. Germline values: CDR1 LNHNV, CDR2 YYDKDF (reference sequence). In nucleotides, the CDR3 is TGTGCCACCAGCAGAGATGGAGACCACGGGGAGACCCAGTACTTC. Residues: CATSRDGDHGETQYF.

In regard to this clonotype: Possible read error: a much larger clone is one base away. J is TRBJ2-7 and V is TRBV12-3 or TRBV12-4; D gene unclear. The length of the CDR3 is 12 residues. CDR3: CVSSPVFYEQYF. CDR3 DNA: TGTGTCAGCAGTCCCGTTTTTTACGAGCAGTACTTC.

This clonotype was counted many times. CDR3 in DNA: TGTGCCAGCAGTCCATGGAACTCTGGAAACACCATATATTTT. It codes for CASSPWNSGNTIYF. This chain joins TRBV12-3 or TRBV12-4 and TRBJ1-3; D is undetermined. CDR3 size: 14 residues. Trimming pared 5 bases from V and 0 bases from J, leaving 8 bases between.

In its sample, this clonotype was seen a few times. V and J are TRBV6-1 and TRBJ2-1, with TRBD1 as a possible D gene (5 bases). CDR1 is MNHNS and CDR2 is SASEGT in the germline V gene. V gave up 8 bases and J gave up 6 bases, with 20 bases separating them. The CDR3 totals 15 residues. The CDR3 is CASRRRRQGVNEQFF. The CDR3 nucleotides read TGTGCCAGCCGACGTCGGCGGCAGGGCGTCAATGAGCAGTTCTTC.

The rearrangement joins TRBV4-1 to TRBJ1-5; tentatively, D is TRBD1 (6 bases). The V and J ends lost 0 bases and 5 bases respectively, with 17 bases between them. This CDR3 comprises 17 residues. Per germline, CDR1 MGHRA and CDR2 YSYEKL. CDR3 coding DNA: TGCGCCAGCAGCCAAGATGGGGGCAGGGTTGGGGATCAGCCCCAGCATTTT. This gives the protein CASSQDGGRVGDQPQHF.

V usage is TRBV5-1 and J usage is TRBJ2-2, with 7 bases identical to TRBD1. The V and J ends lost 8 bases and 0 bases, in that order; junction bases with no gene match: 1. This CDR3 is 13 amino acids long. The germline gives CDR1 SGHRS, CDR2 YFSETQ. CDR3 residues: CASDRANTGELFF. CDR3 coding DNA: TGCGCCAGTGACAGGGCGAACACCGGGGAGCTGTTTTTT.

There are many counts of this clonotype. The chain has TRBV5-8 and TRBJ1-2; 7 bases line up with TRBD1. Germline trimming cut 3 bases from V and 7 bases from J; bases unmatched to any gene: 15. Germline assignment: CDR1 SGHTS and CDR2 YDEGEE. This CDR3 has 16 residues. In DNA, the CDR3 is TGTGCCAGCAGCTCACCGCGGATGACAGGGACTAGTGGCTACACCTTC. Translating gives CASSSPRMTGTSGYTF.

In this sample, this clonotype turned up many times. The gene calls are TRBV5-1 and TRBJ1-1, with a weak D call TRBD1 (5 bases). Germline V CDR1 and CDR2: SGHRS, YFSETQ. CDR3 length equals 14 residues. V lost 2 bases, J lost 0 bases, and 8 bases lay in between. For the CDR3, the DNA is TGCGCCAGCAGCTTATCAGGGATGAACACTGAAGCTTTCTTT. It encodes CASSLSGMNTEAFF.

The V gene is TRBV2, the J gene TRBJ2-5; 8 bases map to TRBD2. With 6 bases clipped from V and 2 bases from J, the junction kept 5 bases outside the gene matches. There are 14 residues in the CDR3. The germline V gene encodes CDR1 SNHLY and CDR2 FYNNEI. Here the CDR3 DNA reads TGTGCCAGCAGCAGCGGGAGAAGACAAGAGACCCAGTACTTC. Its translation: CASSSGRRQETQYF.

The sample holds many counts of this clonotype. V and J are TRBV5-1 and TRBJ2-5; 7 bases match TRBD2. Unmatched junction bases numbered 5, after V lost 1 base and J lost 2 bases. The germline CDR1 and CDR2 sequences are SGHRS and YFSETQ. The CDR3 totals 15 residues. The CDR3 coding sequence is TGCGCCAGCAGCTTGAACGCAGCGGGGCAAGAGACCCAGTACTTC. This gives the protein CASSLNAAGQETQYF.

In this sample, this clonotype turned up many times. This rearrangement joins TRBV28 to TRBJ1-4, with 7 bases lining up with TRBD1. This CDR3 comprises 14 residues. Trimming cost V 6 bases and J 8 bases; bases outside gene matches: 9. The V gene's germline CDR1 is MDHEN and CDR2 SYDVKM. Written as DNA, the CDR3 is TGTGCCAGCAGAAAAGGACAGGCTGGGGAAAAACTGTTTTTT. Encoded protein: CASRKGQAGEKLFF.

In this sample, this clonotype turned up many times. V gene TRBV10-3 combines with J gene TRBJ2-7, with a tentative D call TRBD1 (6 bases). Germline V gene data show CDR1 as ENHRY and CDR2 as SYGVKD. V was clipped by 2 bases and J by 2 bases, with 10 bases between them. The CDR3 runs to 14 residues. Written as DNA, the CDR3 is TGTGCCATCAGTGAGACAGGGTACCCCTACGAGCAGTACTTC. It specifies CAISETGYPYEQYF.

This clonotype has at least ten counts. The chain is built from TRBV28 and TRBJ2-5, with a tentative D call TRBD2 (6 bases). The V gene's germline CDR1 is MDHEN and CDR2 SYDVKM. Trimming stripped 2 bases from V and 6 bases from J, with 16 bases between. The CDR3 has 15 amino acids. The CDR3 reads CASSLRLEGSKTQYF. In DNA form, the CDR3 reads TGTGCCAGCAGTTTAAGGTTGGAGGGCTCAAAGACCCAGTACTTC.